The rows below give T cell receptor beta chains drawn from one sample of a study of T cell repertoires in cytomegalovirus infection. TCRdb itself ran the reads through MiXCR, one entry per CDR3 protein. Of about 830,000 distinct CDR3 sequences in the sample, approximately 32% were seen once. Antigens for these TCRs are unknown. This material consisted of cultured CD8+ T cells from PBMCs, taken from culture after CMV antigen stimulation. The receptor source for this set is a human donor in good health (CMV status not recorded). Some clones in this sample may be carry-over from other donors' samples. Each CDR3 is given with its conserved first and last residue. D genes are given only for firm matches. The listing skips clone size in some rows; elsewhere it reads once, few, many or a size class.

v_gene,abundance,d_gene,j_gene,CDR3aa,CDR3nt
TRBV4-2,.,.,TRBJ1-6,CASGMGLGNSPLHF,TGTGCCAGCGGGATGGGTCTAGGAAATTCACCCCTCCACTTT
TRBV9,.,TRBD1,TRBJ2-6,CASSPRDRASGANVLTF,TGTGCCAGCAGCCCACGGGACAGGGCGTCTGGGGCCAACGTCCTGACTTTC
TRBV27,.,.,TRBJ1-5,CASSLSAGNRNQPQHF,TGTGCCAGCAGTTTATCGGCAGGAAATCGCAATCAGCCCCAGCATTTT
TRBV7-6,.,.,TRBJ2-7,CASSSRDASYEQYF,TGTGCCAGCAGCTCCCGGGACGCCTCCTACGAGCAGTACTTC
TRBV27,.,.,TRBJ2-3,CASSLSGQPYYTDTQYF,TGTGCCAGCAGTCTTTCTGGACAGCCATATTACACAGATACGCAGTATTTT
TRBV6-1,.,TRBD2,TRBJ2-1,CASSSGLAGLEGQFF,TGTGCCAGCAGCTCGGGACTAGCGGGCCTCGAGGGGCAGTTCTTC
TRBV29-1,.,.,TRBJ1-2,CSVDEIYGYTF,TGCAGCGTTGATGAGATCTATGGCTACACCTTC
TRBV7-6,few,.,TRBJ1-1,CASSLVGVFGAFF,TGTGCCAGCAGCTTAGTAGGAGTTTTCGGAGCTTTCTTT
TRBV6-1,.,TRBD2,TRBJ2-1,CASSERSSGEYNEQFF,TGTGCCAGCAGTGAAAGGTCTAGCGGGGAATACAATGAGCAGTTCTTC
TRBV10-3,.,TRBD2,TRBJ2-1,CAISRPLRGSFSVEQFF,TGTGCCATCAGCCGACCCTTGCGGGGGAGTTTTTCAGTTGAGCAGTTCTTC
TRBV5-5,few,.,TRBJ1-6,CASSPQDSYNSPLHF,TGTGCCAGCAGCCCACAAGACTCCTATAATTCACCCCTCCACTTT
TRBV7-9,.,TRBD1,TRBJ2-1,CASSLTPGQGNNEQFF,TGTGCCAGCAGCTTAACTCCGGGACAGGGTAACAATGAGCAGTTCTTC
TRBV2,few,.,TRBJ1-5,CASNGLGSNQPQHF,TGTGCCAGCAACGGGCTGGGAAGCAATCAGCCCCAGCATTTT
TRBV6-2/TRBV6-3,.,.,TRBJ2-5,CASSHRAWEETQYF,TGTGCCAGCAGCCACAGGGCGTGGGAGGAGACCCAGTACTTC
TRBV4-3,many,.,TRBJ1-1,CASSQDPAMNTEAFF,TGCGCCAGCAGCCAAGACCCGGCCATGAACACTGAAGCTTTCTTT
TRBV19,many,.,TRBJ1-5,CASSIEAVDSNQPQHF,TGTGCCAGTAGTATAGAGGCAGTCGATAGCAATCAGCCCCAGCATTTT
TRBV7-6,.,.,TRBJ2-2,CASSLREFTGELFF,TGTGCCAGCAGCTTAAGGGAGTTCACCGGGGAGCTGTTTTTT
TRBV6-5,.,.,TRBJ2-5,CASSPNKETQYF,TGTGCCAGCAGCCCGAATAAAGAGACCCAGTACTTC
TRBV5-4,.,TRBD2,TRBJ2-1,CASSPGLAGEVNEQFF,TGTGCCAGCAGCCCGGGACTAGCGGGGGAAGTCAATGAGCAGTTCTTC
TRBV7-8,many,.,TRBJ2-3,CASSPKRLWQADTQYF,TGTGCCAGCAGCCCCAAGCGGCTTTGGCAAGCAGATACGCAGTATTTT
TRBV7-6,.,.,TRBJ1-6,CASSLAPVGPTSNSPLHF,TGTGCCAGCAGCTTAGCCCCCGTGGGACCTACTTCTAATTCACCCCTCCACTTT
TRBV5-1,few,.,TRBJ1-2,CASSSYYRDGYTF,TGCGCCAGCAGCTCATACTACAGGGACGGCTACACCTTC
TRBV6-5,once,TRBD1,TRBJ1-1,CASSPTGVAEAFF,TGTGCCAGCAGCCCCACAGGGGTCGCTGAAGCTTTCTTT
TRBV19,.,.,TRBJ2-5,CASSITSDRQETQYF,TGTGCCAGTAGTATCACCTCCGACAGACAAGAGACCCAGTACTTC
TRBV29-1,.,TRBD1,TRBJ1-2,CSDPTGRVYGYTF,TGCAGCGACCCGACAGGGAGGGTCTATGGCTACACCTTC
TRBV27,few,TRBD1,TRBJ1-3,CASSLRGGPGNTIYF,TGTGCCAGCAGCCTCAGGGGGGGCCCTGGAAACACCATATATTTT
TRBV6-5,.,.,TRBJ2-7,CASSLRGIYEQYF,TGTGCCAGCAGTTTGAGGGGGATCTACGAGCAGTACTTC
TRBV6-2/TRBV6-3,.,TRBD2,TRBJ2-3,CASRRERGGITDTQYF,TGTGCCAGCAGGAGAGAGCGGGGGGGCATCACAGATACGCAGTATTTT
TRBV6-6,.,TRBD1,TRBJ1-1,CASSRDRQNTEAFF,TGTGCCAGCAGTCGGGACAGGCAGAACACTGAAGCTTTCTTT
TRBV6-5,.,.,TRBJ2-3,CASSYSGEPTNTQYF,TGTGCCAGCAGTTACTCTGGAGAACCCACCAATACGCAGTATTTT
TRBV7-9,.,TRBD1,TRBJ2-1,CASSPGQGIKFF,TGTGCCAGCAGCCCAGGACAGGGCATCAAGTTCTTC
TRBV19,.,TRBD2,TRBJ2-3,CASSPLAGFADTQYF,TGTGCCAGTAGTCCCCTAGCGGGTTTCGCAGATACGCAGTATTTT
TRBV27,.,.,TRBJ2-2,CASSSYWNTGELFF,TGTGCCAGCAGTTCATACTGGAACACCGGGGAGCTGTTTTTT
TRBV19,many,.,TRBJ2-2,CASSLSTNTGELFF,TGTGCCAGTAGTCTCAGCACGAACACCGGGGAGCTGTTTTTT
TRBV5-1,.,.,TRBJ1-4,CASSPGGRSGEKLFF,TGCGCCAGCAGCCCTGGGGGTCGTTCTGGCGAAAAACTGTTTTTT
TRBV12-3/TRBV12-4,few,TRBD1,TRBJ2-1,CASSIRDRVYSYNEQFF,TGTGCCAGCAGTATCCGGGACAGGGTCTACTCCTACAATGAGCAGTTCTTC
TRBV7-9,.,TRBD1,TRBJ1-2,CASKGQGAYGYTF,TGTGCCAGCAAAGGACAGGGGGCCTATGGCTACACCTTC
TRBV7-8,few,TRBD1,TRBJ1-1,CASSLVGGETGGPEAFF,TGTGCCAGCAGCTTAGTAGGAGGGGAGACAGGGGGGCCTGAAGCTTTCTTT
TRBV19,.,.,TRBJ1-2,CASSARAVAAYGYTF,TGTGCCAGTAGCGCTAGAGCTGTGGCAGCTTATGGCTACACCTTC
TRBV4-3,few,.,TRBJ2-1,CASSYRDGSYNEQFF,TGCGCCAGCAGCTACCGGGACGGCTCCTACAATGAGCAGTTCTTC
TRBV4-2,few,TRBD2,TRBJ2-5,CASSSRIAGEYQETQYF,TGTGCCAGCAGCTCCCGGATAGCGGGGGAGTACCAAGAGACCCAGTACTTC
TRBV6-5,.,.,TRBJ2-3,CASSSLGFADTQYF,TGTGCCAGCAGTTCCCTGGGGTTCGCAGATACGCAGTATTTT
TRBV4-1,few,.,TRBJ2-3,CASSQDPGWADTQYF,TGCGCCAGCAGCCAAGATCCAGGGTGGGCAGATACGCAGTATTTT
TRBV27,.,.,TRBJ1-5,CASSLSWGGSNQPQHF,TGTGCCAGCAGTTTATCCTGGGGGGGGAGCAATCAGCCCCAGCATTTT
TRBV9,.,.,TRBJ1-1,CASSLPLRGTEAFF,TGTGCCAGCAGCCTCCCCCTACGGGGCACTGAAGCTTTCTTT
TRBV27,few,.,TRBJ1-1,CASSLPPSRGTEAFF,TGTGCCAGCAGTCTACCCCCTTCACGAGGCACTGAAGCTTTCTTT
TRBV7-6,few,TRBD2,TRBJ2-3,CASSQTGGASTDTQYF,TGTGCCAGCAGCCAAACCGGGGGGGCTAGCACAGATACGCAGTATTTT
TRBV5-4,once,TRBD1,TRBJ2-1,CASSLDRGLGYEQFF,TGTGCCAGCAGCTTGGACAGGGGGCTAGGGTATGAGCAGTTCTTC
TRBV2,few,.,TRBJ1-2,CASGGTVNYGYTF,TGTGCCAGCGGAGGAACGGTAAACTATGGCTACACCTTC
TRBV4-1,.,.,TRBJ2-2,CASSPRDSSTGELFF,TGCGCCAGCAGCCCCCGGGACTCCAGCACCGGGGAGCTGTTTTTT
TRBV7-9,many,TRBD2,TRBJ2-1,CASSQSGGPYNEQFF,TGTGCCAGCAGCCAAAGCGGGGGGCCCTACAATGAGCAGTTCTTC
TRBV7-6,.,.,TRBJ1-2,CASSSPLPGQYGYTF,TGTGCCAGCAGCTCTCCCCTGCCGGGGCAGTATGGCTACACCTTC
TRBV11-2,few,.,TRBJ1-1,CASSFWGDTEAFF,TGTGCCAGCAGCTTTTGGGGAGACACTGAAGCTTTCTTT
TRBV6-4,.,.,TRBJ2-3,CASSALEGTSTDTQYF,TGTGCCAGCAGTGCCCTAGAAGGGACCAGCACAGATACGCAGTATTTT
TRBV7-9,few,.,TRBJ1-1,CASSPKVREWTEAFF,TGTGCCAGCAGCCCGAAGGTGAGGGAGTGGACTGAAGCTTTCTTT